The rows below give T cell receptor beta chains drawn from one sample of a study of shared clonotypes between healthy human individuals. The table came from immunoSEQ multiplex PCR; TCRdb's copy has only in-frame clones and leaves some out. Counted here are more than 2 million clones, about 95% occurring once; the ten biggest clones make up roughly 1%. The sequencing sample was made of naive CD8+ T cells sorted from blood. The receptors here all came from a man aged 18 to 30 in good health. Each CDR3 is given with its conserved first and last residue. D genes are given only for firm matches. Only some rows state a clone size, as once, few, many or a class for expanded clones.

j_gene: TRBJ1-2
abundance: NA
v_gene: TRBV28
d_gene: NA
CDR3aa: CASSWGGGYTF
CDR3nt: TGTGCCAGCAGTTGGGGGGGTGGCTACACCTTC

j_gene: TRBJ2-5
abundance: NA
v_gene: TRBV5-8
d_gene: TRBD2
CDR3aa: CASSLGLAGGTTQETQYF
CDR3nt: TGTGCCAGCAGCTTGGGACTAGCGGGGGGGACGACCCAAGAGACCCAGTACTTC

j_gene: TRBJ2-7
abundance: few
v_gene: TRBV5-6
d_gene: TRBD1
CDR3aa: CASSSDRDEQYF
CDR3nt: TGTGCCAGCAGCTCCGACAGGGACGAGCAGTACTTC

j_gene: TRBJ1-5
abundance: NA
v_gene: TRBV15
d_gene: TRBD1
CDR3aa: CATSRGITTGVGDYSNQPQHF
CDR3nt: TGTGCCACCAGCAGAGGAATTACAACAGGGGTGGGGGATTATAGCAATCAGCCCCAGCATTTT

j_gene: TRBJ1-2
abundance: NA
v_gene: TRBV4-1
d_gene: NA
CDR3aa: CASSQGGGYTF
CDR3nt: TGCGCCAGCAGCCAAGGGGGTGGCTACACCTTC

j_gene: TRBJ1-2
abundance: NA
v_gene: TRBV27
d_gene: NA
CDR3aa: CASSFAGTNYGYTF
CDR3nt: TGTGCCAGCAGTTTTGCCGGGACTAACTATGGCTACACCTTC

j_gene: TRBJ1-2
abundance: NA
v_gene: TRBV6-1
d_gene: NA
CDR3aa: CASSGYREVSYGYTF
CDR3nt: TGTGCCAGCAGTGGTTACAGAGAAGTCTCCTATGGCTACACCTTC

j_gene: TRBJ2-5
abundance: NA
v_gene: TRBV5-4
d_gene: TRBD2
CDR3aa: CASSLGVAGITETQYF
CDR3nt: TGTGCCAGCAGCTTGGGGGTAGCGGGAATAACGGAGACCCAGTACTTC

j_gene: TRBJ2-5
abundance: NA
v_gene: TRBV29-1
d_gene: NA
CDR3aa: CSVDALGNQETQYF
CDR3nt: TGCAGCGTTGATGCTCTAGGGAACCAAGAGACCCAGTACTTC

j_gene: TRBJ2-2
abundance: NA
v_gene: TRBV30
d_gene: TRBD2
CDR3aa: CAWSPRLAGGFVRAGELFF
CDR3nt: TGTGCCTGGAGTCCCCGACTAGCGGGAGGTTTTGTGCGGGCCGGGGAGCTGTTTTTT

j_gene: TRBJ2-2
abundance: NA
v_gene: TRBV19
d_gene: TRBD2
CDR3aa: CASSLAGDTGELFF
CDR3nt: TGTGCCAGTAGTTTGGCGGGAGACACCGGGGAGCTGTTTTTT

j_gene: TRBJ1-4
abundance: NA
v_gene: TRBV7-9
d_gene: NA
CDR3aa: CASSSPGTAEKLFF
CDR3nt: TGTGCCAGCAGCTCCCCGGGGACGGCGGAAAAACTGTTTTTT

j_gene: TRBJ2-1
abundance: NA
v_gene: TRBV9
d_gene: TRBD1
CDR3aa: CASSVDIRGLDEQFF
CDR3nt: TGTGCCAGCAGCGTAGATATCAGGGGGCTTGATGAGCAGTTCTTC

j_gene: TRBJ2-6
abundance: few
v_gene: TRBV27
d_gene: TRBD1
CDR3aa: CASSLTGGTGANVLTF
CDR3nt: TGTGCCAGCAGTCTAACAGGGGGAACTGGGGCCAACGTCCTGACTTTC

j_gene: TRBJ2-1
abundance: NA
v_gene: TRBV4-3
d_gene: NA
CDR3aa: CASSQDGGSYNEQFF
CDR3nt: TGCGCCAGCAGCCAGGACGGGGGCTCCTACAATGAGCAGTTCTTC

j_gene: TRBJ2-5
abundance: NA
v_gene: TRBV4-2
d_gene: NA
CDR3aa: CASSPRQEETQYF
CDR3nt: TGTGCCAGCAGCCCCCGACAGGAAGAGACCCAGTACTTC

j_gene: TRBJ2-2
abundance: NA
v_gene: TRBV7-9
d_gene: NA
CDR3aa: CASSPPTGELFF
CDR3nt: TGTGCCAGCAGCCCACCGACCGGGGAGCTGTTTTTT

j_gene: TRBJ1-6
abundance: NA
v_gene: TRBV7-9
d_gene: NA
CDR3aa: CASSGGESSYNSPLHF
CDR3nt: TGTGCCAGCAGCGGAGGAGAAAGCTCCTATAATTCACCCCTCCACTTT

j_gene: TRBJ1-4
abundance: NA
v_gene: TRBV6-5
d_gene: NA
CDR3aa: CASSLPRMSDRTFF
CDR3nt: TGTGCCAGCAGTCTACCACGGATGAGTGACAGGACGTTTTTT

j_gene: TRBJ1-6
abundance: NA
v_gene: TRBV10-3
d_gene: NA
CDR3aa: CAISGQTINSPLHF
CDR3nt: TGTGCCATCAGCGGACAGACGATTAATTCACCCCTCCACTTT

j_gene: TRBJ1-2
abundance: NA
v_gene: TRBV7-2
d_gene: NA
CDR3aa: CASSEPGGAYGYTF
CDR3nt: TGTGCCAGCAGCGAACCGGGGGGGGCCTATGGCTACACCTTC

j_gene: TRBJ2-3
abundance: NA
v_gene: TRBV7-9
d_gene: NA
CDR3aa: CASSFGADTQYF
CDR3nt: TGTGCCAGCAGCTTCGGTGCAGATACGCAGTATTTT

j_gene: TRBJ1-1
abundance: NA
v_gene: TRBV29-1
d_gene: NA
CDR3aa: CSVESAVNTEAFF
CDR3nt: TGCAGCGTTGAATCGGCAGTGAACACTGAAGCTTTCTTT

j_gene: TRBJ1-1
abundance: NA
v_gene: TRBV2
d_gene: TRBD1
CDR3aa: CASSDLTGANTEAFF
CDR3nt: TGTGCCAGCAGTGACCTGACAGGGGCGAACACTGAAGCTTTCTTT

j_gene: TRBJ2-7
abundance: once
v_gene: TRBV6-5
d_gene: NA
CDR3aa: CASSEGSSYEQYF
CDR3nt: TGTGCCAGCAGTGAAGGAAGCTCCTACGAGCAGTACTTC